This TCR beta chain was obtained from a study of PD-1 blockade in classical Hodgkin lymphoma. Generated by immunoSEQ multiplex PCR, the TCRdb table keeps only in-frame clones and is missing some. Found here are around 24,000 clones, around 69% of them singletons; the top ten hold about an eighth. Each and every patient relapsed after autologous stem cell transplantation, and patients got differing brentuximab vedotin exposure. Germline-derived CDR1 and CDR2 are MNHEY and SMNVEV (reference sequence). V lost 3 bases to trimming and J lost 13 bases, with 18 bases between them. CDR3 length: 13 amino acids.

The sequenced sample was peripheral blood mononuclear cells (PBMCs), obtained before the second cycle of nivolumab. This clonotype was obtained from a human donor with classical Hodgkin lymphoma. This chain connects TRBV27 to TRBJ1-1; D not certain. CDR3 sequence: CASSFRFAGLLFF. In DNA form, the CDR3 reads TGTGCCAGCAGTTTCCGCTTCGCCGGGCTCCTTTTCTTT.